These 12 T cell receptor beta chains came from one sample sequenced in a study of T-cell reconstitution after alpha-beta-depleted transplantation in children. The TCRbeta library incorporated unique molecular identifiers. TCRdb used MiXCR to reprocess the PCR reads, holding one entry per CDR3 protein. The sample contains 200,000 to 250,000 distinct CDR3 sequences, around 8.4% of which appear only once. This specimen was PBMCs, mostly from graft donor cells, taken 360 days after TCRalphabeta/CD19-depleted stem cell transplant. These receptors were collected from a male patient between 2 and 15 years old who had a stem cell transplant for acute myeloid leukemia, so the T cells may come from the graft donor.

J is TRBJ2-7 and V is TRBV3-1; 10 bases are a match to TRBD1. The CDR3 consists of 13 residues. CDR1 is LGHDT, CDR2 YNNKEL, per germline (reference sequence). Germline trimming cut 6 bases from V and 7 bases from J; bases unmatched to any gene: 6. Here the CDR3 DNA reads TGTGCCAGCAGGCGACAGGGGGCGCTTGAGCAGTACTTC. Protein: CASRRQGALEQYF.

This rearrangement joins TRBV12-3 or TRBV12-4 to TRBJ2-7, with D perhaps matching TRBD2 (8 bases). V was pared by 5 bases and J by 2 bases, with 13 bases between. CDR3 length equals 14 residues. This CDR3 reads CASSPGGLAYEQYF. CDR3 nucleotides: TGTGCCAGCAGTCCAGGGGGACTAGCCTACGAGCAGTACTTC.

CDR3 DNA: TGTGCCATCAGAGCCTTCGACGCAAACACTGAAGCTTTCTTT. Residues: CAIRAFDANTEAFF. V gene TRBV10-3 combines with J gene TRBJ1-1; D is unclear. The germline gives CDR1 ENHRY, CDR2 SYGVKD. Trimming cost V 6 bases and J 2 bases, with 13 bases left between them. The CDR3 spans 14 residues.

This clonotype was counted at least ten times. CDR3 bases: TGCGCCAGCAGGGAACTGGGCAGGGGAGGCACTGAAGCTTTCTTT. This sequence encodes CASRELGRGGTEAFF. The J gene is TRBJ1-1, the V gene TRBV4-1; tentative D call: TRBD1 (6 bases). V shed 6 bases and J shed 4 bases, with 18 bases lying between them. Germline assignment: CDR1 MGHRA and CDR2 YSYEKL. The CDR3 is made up of 15 amino acids.

This clonotype has ten or more counts. At one boundary the junction diverges from the germline segment, which might be a read error. The chain uses TRBV7-7 and TRBJ2-1, with D possibly being TRBD2 (5 bases). The germline gives CDR1 SSHAT, CDR2 FNYEAQ (reference sequence). The CDR3 loop spans 13 amino acids. Here the CDR3 DNA reads TGTGCTAGCAGCCCTCGGGGCTACAATGAGCAGTTCTTC. Translated: CASSPRGYNEQFF.

This chain uses TRBV20-1 with TRBJ1-1; D is undetermined. Per germline, CDR1 DFQATT and CDR2 SNEGSKA (reference sequence). This CDR3 comprises 12 residues. The V and J ends lost 5 bases and 5 bases respectively, with 12 bases between them. CDR3 sequence reads: CSALPYETEAFF. The CDR3, as DNA: TGCAGTGCTCTACCCTACGAAACTGAAGCTTTCTTT.

This clonotype appeared many times. The chain joins TRBV27 to TRBJ2-2; the match to TRBD1 covers 10 bases. The CDR3 spans 16 residues. Germline-derived CDR1 and CDR2 are MNHEY and SMNVEV (reference sequence). Trimming at V came to 5 bases and at J to 0 bases, leaving 3 bases not matched to a gene. The CDR3 region is CASSGTGEPNTGELFF. The CDR3 DNA sequence: TGTGCCAGCAGTGGGACAGGGGAGCCGAACACCGGGGAGCTGTTTTTT.

At least ten counts were recorded for this clonotype. CDR3 amino acids: CASSLRQSDEKLFF. Here the CDR3 DNA reads TGTGCCAGCAGCTTAAGACAGTCTGATGAAAAACTGTTTTTT. This chain joins TRBV7-9 and TRBJ1-4, with a tentative D call TRBD1 (5 bases). Germline CDR1 SEHNR, CDR2 FQNEAQ (reference sequence). The V end lost 2 bases, the J end lost 6 bases, and 10 bases lay between the germline ends. The CDR3 spans 14 residues.

The table lists this clonotype with a few counts. The chain employs TRBV12-3 or TRBV12-4 and TRBJ2-2; possibly TRBD2 for D (6 bases). Trimming took off 6 bases at V and 8 bases at J, with 22 bases between the two ends. The CDR3 spans 16 residues. The chain's CDR3 is CASSRGTRNKAGELFF. CDR3 coding DNA: TGTGCCAGCAGCCGGGGGACCCGAAACAAGGCGGGGGAGCTGTTTTTT.

This chain joins TRBV4-3 and TRBJ1-1, with 11 positions matching TRBD1. CDR1 and CDR2 (germline): LGHNA, YSLEER. V was clipped by 4 bases and J by 4 bases; unmatched bases: 2. The CDR3 totals 14 residues. The CDR3 DNA reads as TGCGCCAGCAGCCTTGGGACAGGGGGCACTGAAGCTTTCTTT. It codes for CASSLGTGGTEAFF.

The J gene is TRBJ2-5, the V gene TRBV29-1; TRBD1 or TRBD2 may be the D gene (5 bases each). V dropped 7 bases and J dropped 0 bases, with 15 bases sitting between them. The CDR3 runs 14 residues. CDR1 and CDR2 (germline): SQVTM, ANQGSEA. CDR3 loop: CSASLPGHQETQYF. CDR3 DNA: TGCAGCGCTAGTCTACCGGGACACCAAGAGACCCAGTACTTC.

The rearrangement joins TRBV6-2 or TRBV6-3 to TRBJ2-2, with no clear D. CDR3 length equals 13 residues. V lost 3 bases and J lost 3, with 5 bases in between. The germline V gene encodes CDR1 MNHEY and CDR2 SVGEGT. CDR3 region: CASSYSHTGELFF. The CDR3 nucleotides are TGTGCCAGCAGTTATTCACACACCGGGGAGCTGTTTTTT.